The 8 T cell receptor beta chains below come from one sample, sequenced in a study of T-cell memory formation after mild COVID-19. MiXCR, applied by TCRdb to the 5' RACE reads, yields one record per CDR3 protein. Found here are around 390,000 distinct CDR3 sequences, about 15% of them singletons; the top ten hold roughly 21%. Sequencing used PBMCs or a T cell subset sorted from them (not recorded which). The receptor source for this set is a man younger than 35 who had mild COVID-19 (a few samples of this study predate the infection). Cell type and time point are not known.

This chain uses TRBV5-1 with TRBJ2-7; D gene ambiguous. Trimming stripped 1 base from V and 0 bases from J, with 14 bases between. Germline assignment: CDR1 SGHRS and CDR2 YFSETQ. This CDR3 has 16 residues. The CDR3 protein is CASSLMGGKDSYEQYF. The CDR3 nucleotides are TGCGCCAGCAGCTTGATGGGCGGAAAGGACTCCTACGAGCAGTACTTC.

The chain recombines TRBV12-3 or TRBV12-4 with TRBJ2-3; 13 positions match TRBD2. J lost 4 bases, V lost 3 bases, and 4 bases had no gene match. This CDR3 region has 16 residues. CDR3 sequence: CASSFRTSGGADTQYF. The CDR3 DNA reads TGTGCCAGCAGTTTCAGGACTAGCGGGGGAGCAGATACGCAGTATTTT.

This clonotype was observed a handful of times. The chain recombines TRBV12-5 with TRBJ2-5; 9 nucleotides line up with TRBD2. J lost 1 base, V lost 3 bases, and 6 bases had no gene match. CDR1 is LGHNT and CDR2 is FRNRAP in the germline V gene. CDR3 length: 16 amino acids. The CDR3 region is CASGFGASGAQETQYF. CDR3 bases: TGTGCTAGTGGTTTCGGGGCTAGCGGGGCCCAAGAGACCCAGTACTTC.

This clonotype was found a few times. The chain joins TRBV4-1 to TRBJ2-7; TRBD2 agrees at 9 bases. The CDR3 sequence is 14 residues long. Germline V gene data show CDR1 as MGHRA and CDR2 as YSYEKL. Trimming cost V 0 bases and J 7 bases; bases outside gene matches: 4. The CDR3 DNA reads as TGCGCCAGCAGCCAAGATCGGCTAGCGGGGGAGCAGTACTTC. It specifies CASSQDRLAGEQYF.

The chain employs TRBV7-2 and TRBJ2-1, with D uncertain. The CDR3 sequence is 13 residues long. V was cut by 3 bases and J by 2 bases, with 5 bases left in between. Germline CDR1 is SGHTA and CDR2 is FQGNSA. The CDR3 is CASSFIPYNEQFF. The CDR3 DNA reads as TGTGCCAGCAGCTTCATACCCTACAATGAGCAGTTCTTC.

The chain has TRBV7-7 and TRBJ2-7; TRBD2 aligns across 7 bases. With 3 bases clipped from V and 0 bases from J, the junction kept 5 bases outside the gene matches. Germline-derived CDR1 and CDR2 are SSHAT and FNYEAQ (reference sequence). The CDR3 runs to 15 residues. This chain's CDR3 is CASSLFAGDSYEQYF. As DNA, the CDR3 is TGTGCCAGCAGCTTGTTTGCGGGGGACTCCTACGAGCAGTACTTC.

The chain joins TRBV7-6 to TRBJ2-5, with 13 bases lining up with TRBD2. Losses at the gene ends were 6 bases for V and 4 bases for J; bases not matched to a gene: 2. This CDR3 has 14 residues. Germline V lookup: CDR1 SGHVS, CDR2 FNYEAQ. The DNA of the CDR3 is TGTGCCAGCAGGGGACTAGCGGGACGAGAGACCCAGTACTTC. It codes for CASRGLAGRETQYF.

The chain has TRBV2 and TRBJ1-2, with D hard to call. The germline CDR1 and CDR2 sequences are SNHLY and FYNNEI. V was trimmed by 2 bases and J by 4 bases, leaving 11 bases between them. The CDR3 length is 14 residues. The CDR3 coding sequence is TGTGCCAGCAGTGAAAATGGGATCCCCTATGGCTACACCTTC. This codes for CASSENGIPYGYTF.